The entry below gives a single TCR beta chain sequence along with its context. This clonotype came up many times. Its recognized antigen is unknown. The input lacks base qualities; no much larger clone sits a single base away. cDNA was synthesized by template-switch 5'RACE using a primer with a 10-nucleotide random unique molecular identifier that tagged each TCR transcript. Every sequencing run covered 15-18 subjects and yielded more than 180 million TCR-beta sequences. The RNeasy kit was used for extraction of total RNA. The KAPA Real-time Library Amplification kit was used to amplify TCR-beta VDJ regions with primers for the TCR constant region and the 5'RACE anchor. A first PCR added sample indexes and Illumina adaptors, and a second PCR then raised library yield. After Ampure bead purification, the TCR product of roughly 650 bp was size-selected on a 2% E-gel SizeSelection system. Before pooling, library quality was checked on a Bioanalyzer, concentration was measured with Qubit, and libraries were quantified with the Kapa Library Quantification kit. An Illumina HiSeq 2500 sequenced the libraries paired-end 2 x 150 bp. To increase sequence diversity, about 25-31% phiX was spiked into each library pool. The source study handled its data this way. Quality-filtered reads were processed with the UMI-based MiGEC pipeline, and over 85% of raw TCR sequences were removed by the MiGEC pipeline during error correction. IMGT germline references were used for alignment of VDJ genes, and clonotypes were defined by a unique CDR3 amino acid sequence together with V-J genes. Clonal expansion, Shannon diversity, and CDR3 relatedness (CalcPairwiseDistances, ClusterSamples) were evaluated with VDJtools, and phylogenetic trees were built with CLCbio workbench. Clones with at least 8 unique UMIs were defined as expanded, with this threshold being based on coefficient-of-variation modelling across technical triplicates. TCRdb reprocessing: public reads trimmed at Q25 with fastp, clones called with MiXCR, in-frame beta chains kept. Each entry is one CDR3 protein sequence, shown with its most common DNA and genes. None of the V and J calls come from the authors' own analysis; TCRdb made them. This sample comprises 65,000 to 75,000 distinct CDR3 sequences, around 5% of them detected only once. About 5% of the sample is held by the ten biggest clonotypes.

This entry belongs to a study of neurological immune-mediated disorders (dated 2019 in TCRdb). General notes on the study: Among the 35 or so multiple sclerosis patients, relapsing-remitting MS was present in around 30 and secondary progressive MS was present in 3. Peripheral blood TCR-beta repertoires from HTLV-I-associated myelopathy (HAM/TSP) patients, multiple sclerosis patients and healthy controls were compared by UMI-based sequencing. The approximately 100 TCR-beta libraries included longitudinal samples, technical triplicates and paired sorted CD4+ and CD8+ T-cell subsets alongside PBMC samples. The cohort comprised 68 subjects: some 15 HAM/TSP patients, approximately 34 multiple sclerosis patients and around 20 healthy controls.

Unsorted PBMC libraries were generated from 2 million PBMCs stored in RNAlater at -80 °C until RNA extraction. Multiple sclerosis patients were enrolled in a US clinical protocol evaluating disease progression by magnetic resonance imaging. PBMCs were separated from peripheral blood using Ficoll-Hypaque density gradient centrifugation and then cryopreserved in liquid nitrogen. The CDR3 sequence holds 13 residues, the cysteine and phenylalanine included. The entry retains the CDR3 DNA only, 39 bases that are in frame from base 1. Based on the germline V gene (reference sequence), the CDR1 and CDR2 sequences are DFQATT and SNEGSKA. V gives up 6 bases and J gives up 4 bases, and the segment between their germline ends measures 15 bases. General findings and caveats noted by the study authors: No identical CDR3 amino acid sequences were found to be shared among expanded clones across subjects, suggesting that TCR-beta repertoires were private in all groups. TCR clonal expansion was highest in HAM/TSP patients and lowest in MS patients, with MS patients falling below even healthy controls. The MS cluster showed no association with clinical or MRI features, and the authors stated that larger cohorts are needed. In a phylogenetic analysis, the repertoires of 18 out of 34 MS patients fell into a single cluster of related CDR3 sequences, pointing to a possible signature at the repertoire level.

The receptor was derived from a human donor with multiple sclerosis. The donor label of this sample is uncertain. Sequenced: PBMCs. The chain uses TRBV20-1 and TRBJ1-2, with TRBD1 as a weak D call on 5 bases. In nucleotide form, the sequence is TGCAGTGCCGCAACCTACAGGAGCTATGGCTACACCTTC. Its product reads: CSAATYRSYGYTF.